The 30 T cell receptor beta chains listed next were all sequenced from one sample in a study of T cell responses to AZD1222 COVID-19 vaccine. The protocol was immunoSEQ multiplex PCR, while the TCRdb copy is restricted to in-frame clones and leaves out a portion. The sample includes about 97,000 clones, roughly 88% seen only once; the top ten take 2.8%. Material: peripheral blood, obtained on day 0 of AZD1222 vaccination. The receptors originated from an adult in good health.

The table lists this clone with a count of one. CDR3 DNA: TGTGCCAGCAGTTCAGAGGCGGGGTCCGTTTTTGAGCAGTTCTTC. This encodes CASSSEAGSVFEQFF. The chain couples TRBV6-4 to TRBJ2-1; D may be TRBD2 (6 bases). Germline CDR1 is MRHNA and CDR2 is SNTAGT. Trimming left V 5 bases short and J 9 bases short, with 20 bases between. The length of the CDR3 is 15 residues.

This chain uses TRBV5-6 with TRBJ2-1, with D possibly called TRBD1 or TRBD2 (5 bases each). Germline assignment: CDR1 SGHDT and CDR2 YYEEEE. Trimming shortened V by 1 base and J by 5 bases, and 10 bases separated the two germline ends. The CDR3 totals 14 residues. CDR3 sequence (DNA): TGTGCCAGCAGCTTGCTCCGGGGCCACAATGAGCAGTTCTTC. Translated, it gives CASSLLRGHNEQFF.

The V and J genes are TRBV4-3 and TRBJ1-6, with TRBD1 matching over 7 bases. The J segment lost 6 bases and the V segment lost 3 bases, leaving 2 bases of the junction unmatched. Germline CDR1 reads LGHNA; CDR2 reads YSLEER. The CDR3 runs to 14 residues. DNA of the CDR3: TGCGCCAGCAGCCAGGGACAGACTAATTCACCCCTCCACTTT. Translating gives CASSQGQTNSPLHF.

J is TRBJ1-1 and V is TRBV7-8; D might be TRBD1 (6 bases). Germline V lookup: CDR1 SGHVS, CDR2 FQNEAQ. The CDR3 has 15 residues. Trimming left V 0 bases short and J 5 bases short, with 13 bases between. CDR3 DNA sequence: TGTGCCAGCAGCTTAGCTGGTCAGGGGCCAACTGAAGCTTTCTTT. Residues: CASSLAGQGPTEAFF.

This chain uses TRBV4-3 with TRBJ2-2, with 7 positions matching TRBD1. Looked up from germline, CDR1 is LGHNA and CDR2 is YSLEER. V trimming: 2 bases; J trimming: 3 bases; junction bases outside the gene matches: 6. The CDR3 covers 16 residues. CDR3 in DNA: TGCGCCAGCAGCCAACCAACAGGGGTGGACACCGGGGAGCTGTTTTTT. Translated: CASSQPTGVDTGELFF.

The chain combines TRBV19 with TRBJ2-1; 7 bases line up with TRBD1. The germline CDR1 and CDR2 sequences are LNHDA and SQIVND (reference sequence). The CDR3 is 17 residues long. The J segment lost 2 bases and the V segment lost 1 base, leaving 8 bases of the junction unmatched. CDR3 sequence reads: CASSIVGRGGAYNEQFF. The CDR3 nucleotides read TGTGCCAGTAGTATAGTCGGCCGAGGGGGCGCCTACAATGAGCAGTTCTTC.

The CDR3 DNA reads as TGTGCCAGCAGCCTTTCCGCTTTTTACACTAATGAAAAACTGTTTTTT. Protein sequence: CASSLSAFYTNEKLFF. V is TRBV7-8 and J is TRBJ1-4; D unresolved. Deletions cut 5 bases from V and 2 bases from J, with 15 bases between. Germline CDR1 reads SGHVS; CDR2 reads FQNEAQ. The CDR3 consists of 16 residues.

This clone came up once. Here the CDR3 DNA reads TGTGCCAGTAGTAGACGTGGACAGGGAGTTCAGCCCCAGCATTTT. This translates into CASSRRGQGVQPQHF. The chain joins TRBV19 to TRBJ1-5, with 8 bases lining up with TRBD1. This CDR3 has 15 amino acids. Germline V gives CDR1 LNHDA, CDR2 SQIVND (reference sequence). V trimming: 4 bases; J trimming: 6 bases; junction bases outside the gene matches: 8.

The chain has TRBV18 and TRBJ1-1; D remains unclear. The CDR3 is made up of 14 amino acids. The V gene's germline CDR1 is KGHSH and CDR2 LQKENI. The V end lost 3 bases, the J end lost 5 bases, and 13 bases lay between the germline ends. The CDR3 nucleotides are TGTGCCAGCTCACCCTTAGTGAGTAGAACTGAAGCTTTCTTT. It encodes CASSPLVSRTEAFF.

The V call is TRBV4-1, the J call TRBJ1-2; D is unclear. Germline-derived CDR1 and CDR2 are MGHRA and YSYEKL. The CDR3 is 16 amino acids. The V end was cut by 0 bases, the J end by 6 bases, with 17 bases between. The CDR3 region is CASSQDIVGWFNGYTF. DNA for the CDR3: TGCGCCAGCAGCCAAGATATTGTAGGGTGGTTCAATGGCTACACCTTC.

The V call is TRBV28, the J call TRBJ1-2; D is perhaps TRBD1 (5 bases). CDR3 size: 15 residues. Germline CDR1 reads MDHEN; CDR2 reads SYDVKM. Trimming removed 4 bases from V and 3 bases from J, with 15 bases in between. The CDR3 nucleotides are TGTGCCAGCAGTTCCCCCGGGGGGAACTACTATGGCTACACCTTC. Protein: CASSSPGGNYYGYTF.

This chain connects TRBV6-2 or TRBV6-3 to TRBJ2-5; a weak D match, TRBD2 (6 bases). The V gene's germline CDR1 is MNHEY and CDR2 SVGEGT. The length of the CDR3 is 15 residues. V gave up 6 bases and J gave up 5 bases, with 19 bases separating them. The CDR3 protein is CASSREFPAGETQYF. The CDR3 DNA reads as TGTGCCAGCAGCCGAGAATTCCCGGCGGGGGAGACCCAGTACTTC.

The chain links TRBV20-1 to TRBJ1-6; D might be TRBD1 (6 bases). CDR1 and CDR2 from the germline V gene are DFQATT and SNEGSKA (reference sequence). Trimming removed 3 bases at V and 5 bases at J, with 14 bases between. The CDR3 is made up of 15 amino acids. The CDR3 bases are TGCAGTGCTAGTCCGATTTGGGACAATAATTCACCCCTCCACTTT. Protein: CSASPIWDNNSPLHF.

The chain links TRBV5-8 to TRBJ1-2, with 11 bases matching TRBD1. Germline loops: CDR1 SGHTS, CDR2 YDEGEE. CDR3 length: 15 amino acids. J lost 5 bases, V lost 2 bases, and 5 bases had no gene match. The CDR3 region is CASSFAGTGGYGYTF. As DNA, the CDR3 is TGTGCCAGCAGCTTTGCCGGGACAGGGGGGTATGGCTACACCTTC.

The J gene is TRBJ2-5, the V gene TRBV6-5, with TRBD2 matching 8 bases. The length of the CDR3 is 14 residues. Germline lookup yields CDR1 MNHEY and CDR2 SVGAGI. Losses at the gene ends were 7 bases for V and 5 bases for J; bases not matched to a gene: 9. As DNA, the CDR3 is TGTGCCAGCAATATGGGACTAGAATCGGAGACCCAGTACTTC. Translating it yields CASNMGLESETQYF.

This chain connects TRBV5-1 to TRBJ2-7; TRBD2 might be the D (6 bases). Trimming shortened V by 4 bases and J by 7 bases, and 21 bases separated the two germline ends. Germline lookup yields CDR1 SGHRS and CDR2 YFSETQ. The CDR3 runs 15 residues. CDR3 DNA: TGCGCCAGCAGCGCGGAGGGCGGGGCACCTCGAGAGCAGTACTTC. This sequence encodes CASSAEGGAPREQYF.

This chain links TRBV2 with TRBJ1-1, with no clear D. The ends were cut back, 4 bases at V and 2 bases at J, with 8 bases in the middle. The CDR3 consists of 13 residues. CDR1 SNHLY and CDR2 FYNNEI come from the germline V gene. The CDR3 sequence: CASSVSGNTEAFF. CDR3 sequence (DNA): TGTGCCAGCAGTGTCTCAGGTAACACTGAAGCTTTCTTT.

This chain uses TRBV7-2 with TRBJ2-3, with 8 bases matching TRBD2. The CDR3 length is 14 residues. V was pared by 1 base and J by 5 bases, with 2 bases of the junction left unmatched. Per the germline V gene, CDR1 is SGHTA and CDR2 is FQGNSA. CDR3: CASSLVSGGDTQYF. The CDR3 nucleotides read TGTGCCAGCAGCTTAGTGAGCGGGGGAGATACGCAGTATTTT.

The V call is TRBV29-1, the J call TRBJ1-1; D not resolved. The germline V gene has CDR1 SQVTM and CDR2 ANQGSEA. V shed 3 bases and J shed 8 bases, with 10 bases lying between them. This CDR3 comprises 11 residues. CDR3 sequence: CSVEAWREAFF. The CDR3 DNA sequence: TGCAGCGTTGAGGCCTGGAGGGAAGCTTTCTTT.

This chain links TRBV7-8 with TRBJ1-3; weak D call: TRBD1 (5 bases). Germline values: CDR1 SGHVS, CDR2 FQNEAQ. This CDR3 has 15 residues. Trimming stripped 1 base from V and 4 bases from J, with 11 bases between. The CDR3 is CASSLGGDGGNTIYF. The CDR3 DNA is TGTGCCAGCAGCTTAGGGGGGGACGGAGGAAACACCATATATTTT.

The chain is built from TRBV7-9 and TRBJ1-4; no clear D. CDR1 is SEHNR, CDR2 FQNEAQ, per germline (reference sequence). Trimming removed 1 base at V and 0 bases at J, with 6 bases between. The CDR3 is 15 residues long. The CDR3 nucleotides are TGTGCCAGCAGCTTAGGACCCACAACTAATGAAAAACTGTTTTTT. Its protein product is CASSLGPTTNEKLFF. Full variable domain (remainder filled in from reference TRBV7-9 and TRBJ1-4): DTGVSQNPRHKITKRGQNVTFRCDPISEHNRLYWYRQTLGQGPEFLTYFQNEAQLEKSRLLSDRFSAERPKGSFSTLEIQRTEQGDSAMYLCASSLGPTTNEKLFFGSGTQLSVL.

The CDR3 is CASSHPPTGTYEQYF. The CDR3 coding sequence is TGTGCCAGCAGTCATCCCCCCACAGGGACCTACGAGCAGTACTTC. This rearrangement joins TRBV6-5 to TRBJ2-7; D perhaps matches TRBD1 (6 bases). The V end lost 5 bases, the J end lost 2 bases, and 16 bases lay between the germline ends. The CDR3 runs 15 residues. Germline V gives CDR1 MNHEY, CDR2 SVGAGI.

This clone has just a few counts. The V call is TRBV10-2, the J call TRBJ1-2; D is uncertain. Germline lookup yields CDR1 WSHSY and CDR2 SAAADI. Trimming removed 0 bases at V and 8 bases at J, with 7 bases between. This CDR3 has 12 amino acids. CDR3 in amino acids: CASSESLGGYTF. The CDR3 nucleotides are TGCGCCAGCAGTGAGTCTCTGGGGGGCTACACCTTC.

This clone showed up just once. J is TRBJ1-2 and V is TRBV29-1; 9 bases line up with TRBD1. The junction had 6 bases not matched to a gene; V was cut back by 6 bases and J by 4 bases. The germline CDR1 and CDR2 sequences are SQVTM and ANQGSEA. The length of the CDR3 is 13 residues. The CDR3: CSVETGGVYGYTF. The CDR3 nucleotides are TGCAGCGTCGAGACAGGGGGTGTCTATGGCTACACCTTC.

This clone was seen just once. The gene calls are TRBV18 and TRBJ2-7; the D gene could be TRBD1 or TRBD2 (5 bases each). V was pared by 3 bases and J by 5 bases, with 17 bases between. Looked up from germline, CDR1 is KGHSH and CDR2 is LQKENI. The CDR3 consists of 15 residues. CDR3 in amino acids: CASSPAGSLENEQYF. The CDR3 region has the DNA TGTGCCAGCTCACCTGCAGGGAGTCTGGAGAACGAGCAGTACTTC.

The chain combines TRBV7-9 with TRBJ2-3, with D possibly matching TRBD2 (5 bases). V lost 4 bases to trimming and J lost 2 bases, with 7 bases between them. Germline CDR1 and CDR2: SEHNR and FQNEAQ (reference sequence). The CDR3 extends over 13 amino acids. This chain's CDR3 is CASSWTPTDTQYF. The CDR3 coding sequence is TGTGCCAGCAGCTGGACTCCCACAGATACGCAGTATTTT.

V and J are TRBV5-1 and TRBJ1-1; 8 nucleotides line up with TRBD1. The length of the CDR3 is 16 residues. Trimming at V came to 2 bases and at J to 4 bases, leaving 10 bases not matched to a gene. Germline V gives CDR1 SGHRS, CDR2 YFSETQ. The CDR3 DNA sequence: TGCGCCAGCAGCTTTACTCCAGGGGGCGCGAGCACTGAAGCTTTCTTT. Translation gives CASSFTPGGASTEAFF.

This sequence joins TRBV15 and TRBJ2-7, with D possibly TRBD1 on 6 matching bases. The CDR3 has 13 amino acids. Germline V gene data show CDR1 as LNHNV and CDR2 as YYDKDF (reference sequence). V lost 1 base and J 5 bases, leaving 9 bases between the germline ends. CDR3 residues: CATSRVAGDEQYF. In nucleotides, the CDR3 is TGTGCCACCAGCAGAGTGGCAGGGGACGAGCAGTACTTC.

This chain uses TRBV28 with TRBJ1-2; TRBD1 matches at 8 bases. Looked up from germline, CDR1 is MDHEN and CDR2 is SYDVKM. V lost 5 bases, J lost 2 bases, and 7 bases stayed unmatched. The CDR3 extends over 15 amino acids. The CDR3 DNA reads TGTGCCAGCAGTCCATCGGGACAGGACAACTATGGCTACACCTTC. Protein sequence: CASSPSGQDNYGYTF.

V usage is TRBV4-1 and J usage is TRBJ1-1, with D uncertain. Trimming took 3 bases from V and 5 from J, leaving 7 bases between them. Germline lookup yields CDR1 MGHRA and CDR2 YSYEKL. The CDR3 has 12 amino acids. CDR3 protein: CASSHPGTEAFF. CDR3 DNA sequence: TGCGCCAGCAGCCACCCTGGGACTGAAGCTTTCTTT.